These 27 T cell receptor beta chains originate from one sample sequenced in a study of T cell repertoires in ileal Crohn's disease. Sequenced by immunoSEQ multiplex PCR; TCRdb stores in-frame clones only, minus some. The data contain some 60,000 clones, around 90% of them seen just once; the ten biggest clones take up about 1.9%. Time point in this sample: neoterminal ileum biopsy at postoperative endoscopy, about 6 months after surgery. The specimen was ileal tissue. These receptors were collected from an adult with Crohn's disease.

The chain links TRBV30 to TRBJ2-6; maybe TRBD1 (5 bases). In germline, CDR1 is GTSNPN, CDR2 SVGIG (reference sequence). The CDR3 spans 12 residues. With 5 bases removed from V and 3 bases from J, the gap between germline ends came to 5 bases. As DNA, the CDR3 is TGTGCCTGGGACAGTGGGGCCAACGTCCTGACTTTC. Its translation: CAWDSGANVLTF.

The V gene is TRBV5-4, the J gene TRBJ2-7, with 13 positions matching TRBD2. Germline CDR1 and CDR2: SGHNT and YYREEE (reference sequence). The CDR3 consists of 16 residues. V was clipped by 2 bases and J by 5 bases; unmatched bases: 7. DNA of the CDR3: TGTGCCAGCAGCTTACTAGCGGGAGGGCCATCGGACGAGCAGTACTTC. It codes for CASSLLAGGPSDEQYF.

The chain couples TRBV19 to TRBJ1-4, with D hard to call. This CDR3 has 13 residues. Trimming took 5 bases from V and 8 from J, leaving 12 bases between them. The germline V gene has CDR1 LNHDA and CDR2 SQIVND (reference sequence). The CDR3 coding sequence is TGTGCCAGTAGTCGAGGCACGCACGAAAAACTGTTTTTT. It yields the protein CASSRGTHEKLFF.

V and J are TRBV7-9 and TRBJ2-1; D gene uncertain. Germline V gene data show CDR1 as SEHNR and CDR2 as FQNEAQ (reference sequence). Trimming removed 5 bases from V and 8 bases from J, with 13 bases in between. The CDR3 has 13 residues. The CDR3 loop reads CASSLHDWDEQFF. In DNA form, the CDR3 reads TGTGCCAGCAGCCTTCACGACTGGGATGAGCAGTTCTTC.

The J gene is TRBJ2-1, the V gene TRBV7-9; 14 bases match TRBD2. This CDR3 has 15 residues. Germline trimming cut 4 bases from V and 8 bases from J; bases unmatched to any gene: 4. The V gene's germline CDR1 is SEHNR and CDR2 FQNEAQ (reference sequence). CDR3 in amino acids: CASSWTSGGSDEQFF. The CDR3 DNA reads TGTGCCAGCAGCTGGACTAGCGGGGGGTCGGATGAGCAGTTCTTC.

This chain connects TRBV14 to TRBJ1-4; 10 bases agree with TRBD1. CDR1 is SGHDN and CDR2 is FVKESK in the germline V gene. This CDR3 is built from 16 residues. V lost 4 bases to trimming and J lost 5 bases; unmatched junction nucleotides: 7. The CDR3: CASSRDWTGGNEKLFF. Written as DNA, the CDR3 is TGTGCCAGCAGCCGCGATTGGACAGGGGGGAATGAAAAACTGTTTTTT.

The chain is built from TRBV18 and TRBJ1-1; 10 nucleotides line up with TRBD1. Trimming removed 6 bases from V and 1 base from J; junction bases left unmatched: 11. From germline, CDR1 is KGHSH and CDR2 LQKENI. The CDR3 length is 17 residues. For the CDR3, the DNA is TGTGCCAGCTCTTCAATACCGACAGGGGGCAGGAACACTGAAGCTTTCTTT. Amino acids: CASSSIPTGGRNTEAFF.

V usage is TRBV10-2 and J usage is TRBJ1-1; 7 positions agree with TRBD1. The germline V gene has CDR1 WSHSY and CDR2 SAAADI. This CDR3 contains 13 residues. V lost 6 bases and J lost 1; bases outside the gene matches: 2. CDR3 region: CASRDRQNTEAFF. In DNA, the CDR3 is TGCGCCAGCAGGGACAGGCAGAACACTGAAGCTTTCTTT.

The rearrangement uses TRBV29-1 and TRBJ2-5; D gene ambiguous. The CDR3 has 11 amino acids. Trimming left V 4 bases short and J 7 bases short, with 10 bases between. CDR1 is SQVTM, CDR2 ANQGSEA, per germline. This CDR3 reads CSVVFVGTQYF. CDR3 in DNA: TGCAGCGTTGTATTCGTCGGGACCCAGTACTTC.

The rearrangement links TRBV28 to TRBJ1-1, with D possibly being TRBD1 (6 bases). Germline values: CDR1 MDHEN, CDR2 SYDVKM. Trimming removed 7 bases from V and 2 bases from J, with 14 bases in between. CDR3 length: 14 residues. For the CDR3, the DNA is TGTGCCAGCACCCTGGGAGGGACAAACACTGAAGCTTTCTTT. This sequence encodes CASTLGGTNTEAFF.

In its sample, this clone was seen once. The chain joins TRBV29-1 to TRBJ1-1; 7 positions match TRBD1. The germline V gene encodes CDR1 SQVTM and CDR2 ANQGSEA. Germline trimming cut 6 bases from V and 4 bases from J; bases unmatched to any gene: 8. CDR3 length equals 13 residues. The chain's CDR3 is CSVTDRASTEAFF. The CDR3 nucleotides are TGCAGCGTGACAGACAGGGCGTCCACTGAAGCTTTCTTT.

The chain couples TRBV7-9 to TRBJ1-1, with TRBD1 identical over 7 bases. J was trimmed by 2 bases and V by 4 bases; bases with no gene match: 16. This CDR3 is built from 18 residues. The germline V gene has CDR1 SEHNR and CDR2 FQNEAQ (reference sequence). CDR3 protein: CASSSALWGTDINTEAFF. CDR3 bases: TGTGCCAGCAGCTCGGCGTTGTGGGGGACAGATATAAACACTGAAGCTTTCTTT.

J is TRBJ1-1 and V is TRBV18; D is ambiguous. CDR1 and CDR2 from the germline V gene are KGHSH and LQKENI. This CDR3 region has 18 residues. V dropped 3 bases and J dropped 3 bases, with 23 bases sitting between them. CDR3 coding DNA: TGTGCCAGCTCACCTCCAAATTCACTAAGCGGGGATGACACTGAAGCTTTCTTT. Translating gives CASSPPNSLSGDDTEAFF.

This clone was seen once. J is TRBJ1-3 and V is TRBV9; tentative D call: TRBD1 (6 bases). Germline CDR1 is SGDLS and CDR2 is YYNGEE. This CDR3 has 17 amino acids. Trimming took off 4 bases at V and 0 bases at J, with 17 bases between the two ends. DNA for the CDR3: TGTGCCAGCAGCCCCCTCCAAGGGACAAGCTCTGGAAACACCATATATTTT. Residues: CASSPLQGTSSGNTIYF.

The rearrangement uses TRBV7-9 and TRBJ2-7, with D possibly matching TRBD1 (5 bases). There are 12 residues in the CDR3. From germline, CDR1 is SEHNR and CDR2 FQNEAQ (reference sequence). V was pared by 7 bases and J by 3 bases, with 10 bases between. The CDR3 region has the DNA TGTGCCAGCACCAGGGATCACTACGAGCAGTACTTC. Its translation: CASTRDHYEQYF.

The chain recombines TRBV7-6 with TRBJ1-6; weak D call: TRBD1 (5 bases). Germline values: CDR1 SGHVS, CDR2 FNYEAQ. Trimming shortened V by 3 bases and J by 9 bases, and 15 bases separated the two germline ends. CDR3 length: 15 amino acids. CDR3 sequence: CASSLAQGWGSPLHF. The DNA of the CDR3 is TGTGCCAGCAGCTTGGCGCAGGGCTGGGGTTCACCCCTCCACTTT.

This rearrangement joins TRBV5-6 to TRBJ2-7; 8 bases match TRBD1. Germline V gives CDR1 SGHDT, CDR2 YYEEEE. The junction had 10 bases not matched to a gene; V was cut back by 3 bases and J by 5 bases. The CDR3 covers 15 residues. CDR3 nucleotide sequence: TGTGCCAGCAGCTCGACAGGGGAGTGGAAGGACGAGCAGTACGTC. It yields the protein CASSSTGEWKDEQYV.

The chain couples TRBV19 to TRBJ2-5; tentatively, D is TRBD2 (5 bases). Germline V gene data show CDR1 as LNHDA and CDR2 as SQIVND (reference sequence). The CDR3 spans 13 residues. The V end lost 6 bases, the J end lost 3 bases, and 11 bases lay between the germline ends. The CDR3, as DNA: TGTGCCAGTAGCCGTAGCGCGAAAGAGACCCAGTACTTC. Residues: CASSRSAKETQYF.

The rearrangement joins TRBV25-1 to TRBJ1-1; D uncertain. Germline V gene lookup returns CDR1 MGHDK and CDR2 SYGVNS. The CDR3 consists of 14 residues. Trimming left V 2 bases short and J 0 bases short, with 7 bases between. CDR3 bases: TGTGCCAGCAGTGAAACGACTCTGAACACTGAAGCTTTCTTT. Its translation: CASSETTLNTEAFF.

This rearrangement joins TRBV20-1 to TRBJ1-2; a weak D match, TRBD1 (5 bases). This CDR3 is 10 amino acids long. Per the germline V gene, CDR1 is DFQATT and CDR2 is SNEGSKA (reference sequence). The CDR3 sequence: CRTDSGGYTF. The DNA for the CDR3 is TGCAGAACCGACAGTGGTGGCTACACCTTC.

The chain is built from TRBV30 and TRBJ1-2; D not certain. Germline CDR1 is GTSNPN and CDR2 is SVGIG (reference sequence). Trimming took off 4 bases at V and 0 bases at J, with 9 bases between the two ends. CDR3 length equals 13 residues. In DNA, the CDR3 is TGTGCCTGGACAACAGATGCTAACTATGGCTACACCTTC. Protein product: CAWTTDANYGYTF.

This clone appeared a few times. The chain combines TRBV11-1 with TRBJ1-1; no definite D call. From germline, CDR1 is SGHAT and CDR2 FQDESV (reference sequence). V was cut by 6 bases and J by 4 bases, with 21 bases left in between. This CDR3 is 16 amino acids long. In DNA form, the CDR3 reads TGTGCCAGCAGACGAGGATTCGGAGGGCCCACCACTGAAGCTTTCTTT. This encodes CASRRGFGGPTTEAFF. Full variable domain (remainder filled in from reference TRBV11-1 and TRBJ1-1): EAEVAQSPRYKITEKSQAVAFWCDPISGHATLYWYRQILGQGPELLVQFQDESVVDDSQLPKDRFSAERLKGVDSTLKIQPAELGDSAMYLCASRRGFGGPTTEAFFGQGTRLTVV.

The CDR3 DNA is TGTGCCAGCAGCACAGGACTAGCGGGGTACAATGAGCAGTTCTTC. This encodes CASSTGLAGYNEQFF. This sequence joins TRBV9 and TRBJ2-1, with TRBD2 identical over 12 bases. CDR3 length equals 15 residues. After removal of 4 bases from V and 4 bases from J, the junction contained 3 bases not matched to a gene. Germline lookup yields CDR1 SGDLS and CDR2 YYNGEE.

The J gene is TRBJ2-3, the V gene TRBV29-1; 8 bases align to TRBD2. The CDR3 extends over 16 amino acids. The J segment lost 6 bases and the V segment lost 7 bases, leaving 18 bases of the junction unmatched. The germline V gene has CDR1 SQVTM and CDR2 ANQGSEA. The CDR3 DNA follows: TGCAGCGGGAAAAAACTAGCGGCGGGAGGTGGTGATACGCAGTATTTT. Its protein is CSGKKLAAGGGDTQYF.

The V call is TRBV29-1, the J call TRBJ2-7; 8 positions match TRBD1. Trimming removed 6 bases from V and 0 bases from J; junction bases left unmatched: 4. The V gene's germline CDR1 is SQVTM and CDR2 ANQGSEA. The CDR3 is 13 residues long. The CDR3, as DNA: TGCAGCGTAAACAGGGGGAGCTCCTACGAGCAGTACTTC. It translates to CSVNRGSSYEQYF.

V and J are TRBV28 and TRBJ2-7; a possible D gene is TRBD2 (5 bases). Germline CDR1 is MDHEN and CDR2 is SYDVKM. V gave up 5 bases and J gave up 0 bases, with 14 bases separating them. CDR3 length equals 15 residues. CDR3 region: CASSPPTGSSYEQYF. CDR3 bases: TGTGCCAGCAGTCCCCCAACGGGAAGCTCCTACGAGCAGTACTTC.

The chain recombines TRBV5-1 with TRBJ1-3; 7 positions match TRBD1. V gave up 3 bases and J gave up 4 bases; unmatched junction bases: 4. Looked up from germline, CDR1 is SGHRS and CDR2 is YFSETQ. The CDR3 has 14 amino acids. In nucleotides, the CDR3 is TGCGCCAGCAGCTCCGGGACAGAAGGAAACACCATATATTTT. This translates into CASSSGTEGNTIYF.